The 21 T cell receptor beta chains reported below all come from one sample, sequenced in a study of memory CD4+ T cells and cytomegalovirus serostatus. Single viable CD3+CD4+CD8-CD45RO+ cells were sorted as the memory CD4+ T cells. Sequencing was performed with immunoSEQ multiplex PCR; in TCRdb, only in-frame clones are kept and a portion is missing. The sample contains around 53,000 clones, around 88% of which appear only once. The sample taken for sequencing was memory CD4+ T cells from blood. These receptors originate from an adult in good health and CMV-seropositive.

The V call is TRBV5-1, the J call TRBJ1-1; the match to TRBD1 covers 10 bases. The CDR3 sequence is 14 residues long. Losses at the gene ends were 3 bases for V and 6 bases for J; bases not matched to a gene: 5. Germline V gives CDR1 SGHRS, CDR2 YFSETQ. The CDR3 DNA follows: TGCGCCAGCAGCTCCCACGGACAGGGGGCTGAAGCTTTCTTT. Its translation: CASSSHGQGAEAFF.

This chain links TRBV6-6 with TRBJ2-3; TRBD1 is a possible D gene (8 bases). Trimming shortened V by 5 bases and J by 11 bases, and 14 bases separated the two germline ends. CDR3 length: 12 amino acids. Germline CDR1 is MNHNY and CDR2 is SVGAGI (reference sequence). CDR3 loop: CASSITGGGQYF. The CDR3 DNA sequence: TGTGCCAGCAGTATCACAGGGGGGGGGCAGTATTTT.

The V call is TRBV9, the J call TRBJ2-1; D may be TRBD2 (6 bases). V was shortened by 4 bases and J by 5 bases, with 16 bases between the two germline ends. CDR1 and CDR2 (germline): SGDLS, YYNGEE. This CDR3 has 15 residues. The CDR3 loop reads CASSSLSGADNEQFF. The CDR3 bases are TGTGCCAGCAGCTCCCTTAGCGGAGCAGACAATGAGCAGTTCTTC.

The genes are TRBV30 and TRBJ1-1, with D maybe TRBD1 (6 bases). Between the trimmed V and J ends, which lost 3 bases and 5 bases, there was a span of 16 bases. The CDR3 length is 14 residues. Germline CDR1 is GTSNPN and CDR2 is SVGIG (reference sequence). CDR3 coding DNA: TGTGCCTGGAGCCCCGGGACAAGGAGGACTGAAGCTTTCTTT. Translated, it gives CAWSPGTRRTEAFF.

This CDR3 reads CASHEGALSINTGELFF. CDR3 in DNA: TGTGCCAGCCATGAGGGGGCTCTCTCAATTAACACCGGGGAGCTGTTTTTT. The V and J genes are TRBV28 and TRBJ2-2; TRBD1 matches at 7 bases. Per the germline V gene, CDR1 is MDHEN and CDR2 is SYDVKM. Trimming removed 8 bases from V and 2 bases from J; junction bases left unmatched: 14. This CDR3 is 17 amino acids long.

V usage is TRBV7-2 and J usage is TRBJ2-3; D is undetermined. Trimming pared 3 bases from V and 0 bases from J, leaving 4 bases between. Germline V gives CDR1 SGHTA, CDR2 FQGNSA. The CDR3 has 13 residues. DNA for the CDR3: TGTGCCAGCAGCTTCTCCAGCACAGATACGCAGTATTTT. Residues: CASSFSSTDTQYF. Together with reference TRBV7-2 and TRBJ2-3, the CDR3 gives the full variable domain: GAGVSQSPSNKVTEKGKDVELRCDPISGHTALYWYRQSLGQGLEFLIYFQGNSAPDKSGLPSDRFSAERTGGSVSTLTIQRTQQEDSAVYLCASSFSSTDTQYFGPGTRLTVL.

The CDR3 sequence: CASSYSISGYTEAFF. CDR3 nucleotides: TGTGCCAGCAGTTACTCGATTTCGGGGTACACTGAAGCTTTCTTT. V is TRBV6-6 and J is TRBJ1-1, with D unresolved. Germline CDR1 reads MNHNY; CDR2 reads SVGAGI (reference sequence). This CDR3 spans 15 amino acids. V was clipped by 0 bases and J by 3 bases, with 11 bases between them.

This chain connects TRBV28 to TRBJ2-7; maybe TRBD1 (5 bases). V was pared by 6 bases and J by 3 bases, with 24 bases between. This CDR3 is built from 17 residues. Per germline, CDR1 MDHEN and CDR2 SYDVKM. CDR3 sequence reads: CASSTRTLTVGYYEQYF. Written as DNA, the CDR3 is TGTGCCAGCAGCACCCGCACCCTGACAGTGGGGTACTACGAGCAGTACTTC.

The chain combines TRBV18 with TRBJ2-7; D ambiguous. The CDR3 is 14 residues long. CDR1 is KGHSH, CDR2 LQKENI, per germline. The germline V and J ends were trimmed by 5 bases and 8 bases, with 19 bases remaining between them. Written as DNA, the CDR3 is TGTGCCAGCTCATCAGAAATACAGTCTGAGCAGCAGTACTTC. It yields the protein CASSSEIQSEQQYF.

This sequence joins TRBV7-2 and TRBJ2-1; tentatively, D is TRBD1 (6 bases). Trimming took 5 bases from V and 2 from J, leaving 13 bases between them. This CDR3 has 15 amino acids. Germline V gene sequence: CDR1 SGHTA, CDR2 FQGNSA. CDR3 loop: CASSIQGSAYNEQFF. The DNA for the CDR3 is TGTGCCAGCAGCATCCAGGGGTCTGCCTACAATGAGCAGTTCTTC.

The J gene is TRBJ2-7, the V gene TRBV7-2; no reliable D call. The V gene's germline CDR1 is SGHTA and CDR2 FQGNSA. Trimming took 4 bases from V and 2 from J, leaving 21 bases between them. The CDR3 is 17 amino acids. The CDR3 loop reads CASSSGKGQSHTYEQYF. In DNA form, the CDR3 reads TGTGCCAGCAGCTCCGGCAAGGGTCAGAGCCATACCTACGAGCAGTACTTC.

The rearrangement joins TRBV29-1 to TRBJ2-7; maybe TRBD1 (7 bases). V was trimmed by 1 base and J by 7 bases, leaving 20 bases between them. From germline, CDR1 is SQVTM and CDR2 ANQGSEA. The CDR3 is 15 residues long. In DNA form, the CDR3 reads TGCAGCGTTGAAGTACCGACAGGGTTTGCGGGAGAGCAGTACTTC. Its protein is CSVEVPTGFAGEQYF.

The gene calls are TRBV6-5 and TRBJ2-3, with 7 bases aligning to TRBD2. Germline V lookup: CDR1 MNHEY, CDR2 SVGAGI. Losses at the gene ends were 8 bases for V and 1 base for J; bases not matched to a gene: 6. The length of the CDR3 is 14 residues. The CDR3 reads CASGKGGGTDTQYF. CDR3 coding DNA: TGTGCCAGCGGGAAGGGAGGGGGCACAGATACGCAGTATTTT.

The chain combines TRBV7-2 with TRBJ1-3; D is unclear. Trimming shortened V by 6 bases and J by 4 bases, and 13 bases separated the two germline ends. The CDR3 consists of 14 residues. Looked up from germline, CDR1 is SGHTA and CDR2 is FQGNSA. CDR3 coding DNA: TGTGCCAGCAGGACCCCGGCCGACGGAAACACCATATATTTT. It encodes CASRTPADGNTIYF.

This clone came up a few times. This sequence joins TRBV6-1 and TRBJ1-5; a possible D gene is TRBD1 (6 bases). Germline-derived CDR1 and CDR2 are MNHNS and SASEGT. CDR3 size: 15 residues. V lost 2 bases and J lost 2, with 10 bases in between. The CDR3 sequence: CASSEMSGGNQPQHF. The CDR3 coding sequence is TGTGCCAGCAGTGAAATGTCAGGGGGCAATCAGCCCCAGCATTTT.

The chain carries TRBV4-2 and TRBJ1-1, with no clear D. The CDR3 extends over 13 amino acids. Per germline, CDR1 LGHNA and CDR2 YNFKEQ. Trimming cost V 4 bases and J 4 bases, with 10 bases left between them. CDR3: CASSPYHGTEAFF. CDR3 coding DNA: TGTGCCAGCAGCCCCTATCACGGCACTGAAGCTTTCTTT.

This sequence joins TRBV4-3 and TRBJ1-3; D is unresolved. The germline CDR1 and CDR2 sequences are LGHNA and YSLEER. The CDR3 spans 15 residues. V was trimmed by 0 bases and J by 8 bases, leaving 14 bases between them. The CDR3 bases are TGCGCCAGCAGCCAAGACGGGGTCTCTCGGGACACCATATATTTT. Protein product: CASSQDGVSRDTIYF.

The gene calls are TRBV25-1 and TRBJ2-2, with 8 bases lining up with TRBD1. The CDR3 contains 15 residues. Germline V CDR1 and CDR2: MGHDK, SYGVNS. V lost 4 bases to trimming and J lost 0 bases; unmatched junction nucleotides: 1. CDR3 amino acids: CASSGGQANTGELFF. The CDR3 nucleotides are TGTGCCAGCAGTGGGGGACAGGCGAACACCGGGGAGCTGTTTTTT.

This chain uses TRBV7-2 with TRBJ2-1; D is unclear. V was trimmed by 5 bases and J by 0 bases, leaving 14 bases between them. The CDR3 has 16 amino acids. Germline assignment: CDR1 SGHTA and CDR2 FQGNSA. CDR3 amino acids: CASSQWISSSYNEQFF. In nucleotides, the CDR3 is TGTGCCAGCAGCCAATGGATTTCCAGCTCCTACAATGAGCAGTTCTTC.

The chain combines TRBV4-3 with TRBJ2-3; 13 nucleotides match TRBD2. J was trimmed by 4 bases and V by 1 base; bases with no gene match: 2. In germline, CDR1 is LGHNA, CDR2 YSLEER. This CDR3 has 16 residues. The CDR3 spells CASSQGLAGGPDTQYF. As DNA, the CDR3 is TGCGCCAGCAGCCAAGGACTAGCGGGGGGCCCAGATACGCAGTATTTT.

The chain has TRBV9 and TRBJ1-2; D might be TRBD1 (6 bases). Trimming shortened V by 4 bases and J by 4 bases, and 17 bases separated the two germline ends. The CDR3 has 15 residues. Germline lookup yields CDR1 SGDLS and CDR2 YYNGEE. The CDR3, as DNA: TGTGCCAGCAGCCCGCGATGGGGGGCGGCCTATGGCTACACCTTC. Translating gives CASSPRWGAAYGYTF.